The entry that follows covers one T cell receptor beta chain sequence. The antigen is unknown. The sample belongs to a study of shared clonotypes between healthy human individuals. The study, taken as a whole, reports: Richness estimates generally favored naive over memory subsets. Around 5% was the fraction of naive CD4 clonotypes found shared across a few donors.

V lost 4 bases and J 2 bases, leaving 15 bases between the germline ends. Germline lookup yields CDR1 SQVTM and CDR2 ANQGSEA. The CDR3 sequence is 14 residues long. The healthy adult donors were HIV-negative and reported no recent acute infections or vaccinations. Method: immunoSEQ multiplex PCR; TCRdb's copy keeps in-frame clones and lacks some. The sample consists of roughly 700,000 clones, over 65% of them appearing once. The V gene is TRBV29-1, the J gene TRBJ2-7, with D possibly being TRBD1 (6 bases). The specimen was memory CD4+ T cells sorted from blood. The subset is: CD45RA-negative fraction. The TCR sequence derives from a woman in her thirties in good health. This CDR3 is CSVVGRGRPYEQYF. Written as DNA, the CDR3 is TGCAGCGTTGTTGGCAGGGGTCGTCCCTACGAGCAGTACTTC.